The 10 T cell receptor beta chains in this list originate from one sample, sequenced in a study of T cell clonality in common variable immunodeficiency. Generated by immunoSEQ multiplex PCR, the TCRdb table keeps only in-frame clones and is missing some. The sample presents about 81,000 clones, none singletons. Material: peripheral blood mononuclear cells. These receptors came from a person aged 18 to 69 in good health.

This clone was found many times. The read ends 3 residues early relative to the CDR3; the germline J gene fills the gap. The chain links TRBV6-2 or TRBV6-3 to TRBJ2-7; no clear D gene. CDR1 MNHEY and CDR2 SVGEGT come from the germline V gene. The CDR3 is 12 amino acids. V dropped 3 bases and J dropped 6 bases, with 9 bases sitting between them. The CDR3 loop reads CASSYFSAEQYF. CDR3 bases read: TGTGCCAGCAGTTATTTTAGTGCCGAG.

Ten or more counts support this clone. The read ends 3 residues before the CDR3 terminus; that terminus is restored from the germline J gene. J is TRBJ1-5 and V is TRBV11-2, with no clear D. V gave up 9 bases and J gave up 5 bases, with 14 bases separating them. Germline V gene lookup returns CDR1 SGHAT and CDR2 FQNNGV. The CDR3 length is 13 residues. CDR3 loop: CARNNARDQPQHF. The part of the CDR3 DNA that was read is TGTGCCAGGAACAACGCCAGAGATCAGCCC.

This clone was observed many times. The read finishes 3 residues shy of the CDR3 end, and the germline J gene is used to complete it. The chain links TRBV19 to TRBJ1-1; tentative D call: TRBD1 (6 bases). The germline V gene has CDR1 LNHDA and CDR2 SQIVND (reference sequence). CDR3 length: 13 residues. The CDR3 DNA, read in part, is TGTGCCAGTAGTATCGAAAAGGGGGGGGAA. It specifies CASSIEKGGE. The CDR3 in full is CASSIEKGGEAFF.

This clone was recorded many times. From the germline J gene comes the end of the CDR3, since the read stops 3 residues before it. V usage is TRBV15 and J usage is TRBJ2-5; 12 nucleotides match TRBD2. V shed 2 bases and J 5 bases; nucleotides not matched to a gene: 6. From germline, CDR1 is LNHNV and CDR2 YYDKDF (reference sequence). This CDR3 spans 16 amino acids. CDR3 DNA (partial): TGTGCCACCAGCAGATTAGGGACTAGCGGGCGGGAGACC. Its translation is CATSRLGTSGRET. The CDR3 as a whole reads CATSRLGTSGRETQYF.

Many counts were recorded for this clone. The CDR3 end is not reached by the read, which stops 3 residues before it; the germline J gene fills it in. The chain is built from TRBV19 and TRBJ2-5; tentatively, D is TRBD1 or TRBD2 (7 bases each). Germline CDR1 and CDR2: LNHDA and SQIVND (reference sequence). The V end lost 8 bases, the J end lost 4 bases, and 14 bases lay between the germline ends. CDR3 length: 13 amino acids. CDR3 loop: CASGGGGRETQYF. CDR3 bases read: TGTGCCAGTGGGGGAGGGGGCAGAGAGACC.

This clone has just a few counts. The read gets to within 3 residues of the CDR3 end, and the germline J gene fills in the rest. This rearrangement joins TRBV20-1 to TRBJ2-7; 10 bases fit TRBD1. The CDR3 covers 15 residues. V dropped 8 bases and J dropped 4; count of bases not matched to a gene: 14. Germline V lookup: CDR1 DFQATT, CDR2 SNEGSKA (reference sequence). CDR3 amino acids: CSTDRGGERTYEQYF. CDR3 DNA (partial): TGCAGTACGGACAGGGGGGGTGAGAGGACTTACGAG.

This clone came up many times. The read is 3 residues too short to cover the CDR3 end, so that end is filled in from the germline J gene. The V call is TRBV7-9, the J call TRBJ2-2, with TRBD1 identical over 9 bases. Germline V gene data show CDR1 as SEHNR and CDR2 as FQNEAQ (reference sequence). Trimming took 5 bases from V and 3 from J; bases not matched to a gene: 4. The CDR3 sequence is 15 residues long. This CDR3 is CASSLRQGDTGELFF. Partial CDR3 DNA: TGTGCCAGCAGCCTGAGACAGGGGGACACCGGGGAG.

This clone was detected ten times or more. The sequenced fragment ends 3 residues before the CDR3 boundary, so the rest is inferred from the germline J gene. The chain employs TRBV12-3 or TRBV12-4 and TRBJ1-5; possible D gene TRBD1, 5 bases. V was cut by 6 bases and J by 5 bases, with 14 bases left in between. CDR3 length: 14 residues. CDR3 bases read: TGTGCCAGCAGCTCTTCGCGGGGGTATCAGCCC. Its translation is CASSSSRGYQP. The entire CDR3 reads CASSSSRGYQPQHF.

This clone was seen at least ten times. The missing CDR3 end, 3 residues past where the read stops, is filled in from the germline J gene. V and J are TRBV5-1 and TRBJ2-5; TRBD2 might be the D (6 bases). The CDR3 runs 15 residues. Per germline, CDR1 SGHRS and CDR2 YFSETQ. Trimming stripped 2 bases from V and 5 bases from J, with 16 bases between. The covered CDR3 bases are TGCGCCAGCAGCTTTCGGGACTCCTGGGGGGAGACC. Its translation: CASSFRDSWGET. In full, the CDR3 is CASSFRDSWGETQYF.

This clone was observed at least ten times. The germline gene is not matched at one end of the junction; a read error may be the cause. The CDR3 spells CASSQAPDNTDTQYF. CDR3 bases read: TGCGCCAGCAGCCAAGCCCCAGACAACACAGATACG. The chain employs TRBV4-2 and TRBJ2-3, with D unresolved. From the germline J gene comes the end of the CDR3, since the read stops 3 residues before it. Germline V lookup: CDR1 LGHNA, CDR2 YNFKEQ. CDR3 length: 15 residues.